This is a list of T cell receptor beta chains from one sample in a study. One entry per CDR3 protein, called by TCRdb with MiXCR from the RT-PCR reads. The repertoire consists of 550,000 to 750,000 distinct CDR3 sequences, with approximately 14% occurring once and the leading ten covering 3% to 4.5%. Material: memory CD4+ T cells from blood. These receptors were taken from a female donor in good health, serving as a healthy control. CDR3s include the opening cysteine and the closing phenylalanine or tryptophan. Each record gives: V gene, D gene, clone size, J gene, CDR3 protein, CDR3 DNA. The D gene is left open where the match is weak. Clone size is shown for a subset of rows, as once, few, many or a class of expanded clone.

v_gene: TRBV7-6; d_gene: TRBD1; abundance: few; j_gene: TRBJ1-5; CDR3aa: CASSLGGQGRSNQPQHF; CDR3nt: TGTGCCAGCAGCTTAGGGGGACAGGGGCGTAGCAATCAGCCCCAGCATTTT
v_gene: TRBV10-2; d_gene: TRBD2; abundance: few; j_gene: TRBJ2-1; CDR3aa: CATSRTSGYNEQFF; CDR3nt: TGCGCCACATCCAGGACTAGCGGATACAATGAGCAGTTCTTC
v_gene: TRBV12-3/TRBV12-4; d_gene: TRBD1; abundance: many; j_gene: TRBJ2-1; CDR3aa: CASTISRGGDEQFF; CDR3nt: TGTGCCAGCACCATTTCTCGAGGGGGCGATGAGCAGTTCTTC
v_gene: TRBV6-5; d_gene: TRBD1; abundance: few; j_gene: TRBJ1-3; CDR3aa: CASSARTGTGNTIYF; CDR3nt: TGTGCCAGCAGTGCGAGGACAGGGACAGGAAACACCATATATTTT
v_gene: TRBV9; d_gene: NA; abundance: few; j_gene: TRBJ2-5; CDR3aa: CASSVGGNDQETQYF; CDR3nt: TGTGCCAGCAGCGTCGGCGGAAACGACCAAGAGACCCAGTACTTC
v_gene: TRBV6-2/TRBV6-3; d_gene: TRBD2; abundance: few; j_gene: TRBJ2-3; CDR3aa: CASSPSGSEHTQYF; CDR3nt: TGTGCCAGCAGTCCTAGCGGGTCCGAACATACGCAGTATTTT
v_gene: TRBV28; d_gene: NA; abundance: few; j_gene: TRBJ2-3; CDR3aa: CASSFPGFSSQDTQYF; CDR3nt: TGTGCCAGCAGTTTCCCAGGGTTCAGTTCACAGGATACGCAGTATTTT
v_gene: TRBV7-8; d_gene: TRBD2; abundance: NA; j_gene: TRBJ2-1; CDR3aa: CASSLALGGSSYNEQFF; CDR3nt: TGTGCCAGCAGCTTAGCGTTGGGGGGGAGCTCCTACAATGAGCAGTTCTTC
v_gene: TRBV27; d_gene: NA; abundance: many; j_gene: TRBJ2-3; CDR3aa: CASSPPWTATTDTQYF; CDR3nt: TGTGCCAGCAGTCCACCATGGACGGCGACCACAGATACGCAGTATTTT
v_gene: TRBV5-1; d_gene: NA; abundance: few; j_gene: TRBJ1-6; CDR3aa: CASSSLEGNNSPLHF; CDR3nt: TGCGCCAGCAGCTCACTGGAGGGCAATAATTCACCCCTCCACTTT
v_gene: TRBV12-3/TRBV12-4; d_gene: TRBD1; abundance: many; j_gene: TRBJ1-1; CDR3aa: CASTDPGQGFTEAFF; CDR3nt: TGTGCCAGCACCGATCCGGGACAGGGATTCACTGAAGCTTTCTTT
v_gene: TRBV6-5; d_gene: TRBD2; abundance: many; j_gene: TRBJ2-7; CDR3aa: CASSTQAGVSYEQYF; CDR3nt: TGTGCCAGCAGTACCCAAGCGGGAGTCTCCTACGAGCAGTACTTC
v_gene: TRBV9; d_gene: TRBD2; abundance: few; j_gene: TRBJ2-2; CDR3aa: CASSGRTSGDTGELFF; CDR3nt: TGTGCCAGCAGCGGACGGACTAGCGGGGACACCGGGGAGCTGTTTTTT
v_gene: TRBV9; d_gene: NA; abundance: NA; j_gene: TRBJ2-1; CDR3aa: CASSVATGNNEQFF; CDR3nt: TGTGCCAGCAGCGTAGCCACAGGAAACAATGAGCAGTTCTTC
v_gene: TRBV15; d_gene: NA; abundance: NA; j_gene: TRBJ1-1; CDR3aa: CATSRDRVGKSTEAFF; CDR3nt: TGTGCCACCAGCAGAGATCGGGTGGGGAAATCAACTGAAGCTTTCTTT
v_gene: TRBV5-5; d_gene: NA; abundance: NA; j_gene: TRBJ2-7; CDR3aa: CASRRDMPTYEQYF; CDR3nt: TGTGCCAGCAGACGGGACATGCCTACCTACGAGCAGTACTTC
v_gene: TRBV7-9; d_gene: NA; abundance: few; j_gene: TRBJ2-6; CDR3aa: CASSRTNPSGANVLTF; CDR3nt: TGTGCCAGCAGCCGGACGAACCCCTCTGGGGCCAACGTCCTGACTTTC
v_gene: TRBV10-1; d_gene: NA; abundance: once; j_gene: TRBJ1-1; CDR3aa: CASSEIEGTEAFF; CDR3nt: TGCGCCAGCAGTGAAATAGAAGGCACTGAAGCTTTCTTT
v_gene: TRBV28; d_gene: TRBD2; abundance: NA; j_gene: TRBJ2-7; CDR3aa: CASRASGNYEQYF; CDR3nt: TGTGCCAGCAGGGCTAGCGGGAACTACGAGCAGTACTTC
v_gene: TRBV7-2; d_gene: NA; abundance: few; j_gene: TRBJ1-4; CDR3aa: CASSRSRGEKLFF; CDR3nt: TGTGCCAGCAGCCGCTCTCGCGGCGAAAAACTGTTTTTT
v_gene: TRBV6-5; d_gene: TRBD2; abundance: many; j_gene: TRBJ2-2; CDR3aa: CASSGSGRTGELFF; CDR3nt: TGTGCCAGCAGTGGTAGCGGGAGGACCGGGGAGCTGTTTTTT
v_gene: TRBV20-1; d_gene: NA; abundance: NA; j_gene: TRBJ2-1; CDR3aa: CSARGSPVGEQFF; CDR3nt: TGCAGTGCTAGAGGGAGCCCGGTTGGTGAGCAGTTCTTC
v_gene: TRBV28; d_gene: NA; abundance: NA; j_gene: TRBJ1-3; CDR3aa: CASSPAPHWGAGNTIYF; CDR3nt: TGTGCCAGCAGTCCGGCCCCCCATTGGGGAGCTGGAAACACCATATATTTT
v_gene: TRBV28; d_gene: NA; abundance: few; j_gene: TRBJ2-7; CDR3aa: CASRTSYSYEQYF; CDR3nt: TGTGCCAGCAGAACTAGCTACTCCTACGAGCAGTACTTC
v_gene: TRBV6-5; d_gene: TRBD1; abundance: few; j_gene: TRBJ2-2; CDR3aa: CASSSGQVKGGELFF; CDR3nt: TGTGCCAGCAGTTCGGGACAGGTTAAGGGCGGGGAGCTGTTTTTT
v_gene: TRBV29-1; d_gene: TRBD1; abundance: few; j_gene: TRBJ1-1; CDR3aa: CSVAHGTANTEAFF; CDR3nt: TGCAGCGTTGCGCACGGGACAGCGAACACTGAAGCTTTCTTT
v_gene: TRBV29-1; d_gene: NA; abundance: many; j_gene: TRBJ1-5; CDR3aa: CSVRAGGNQPQHF; CDR3nt: TGCAGCGTTCGAGCGGGGGGCAATCAGCCCCAGCATTTT
v_gene: TRBV5-1; d_gene: TRBD1; abundance: NA; j_gene: TRBJ2-3; CDR3aa: CASSRGTGGNTDTQYF; CDR3nt: TGCGCCAGCAGCAGGGGAACAGGGGGTAACACAGATACGCAGTATTTT
v_gene: TRBV7-9; d_gene: TRBD2; abundance: few; j_gene: TRBJ2-1; CDR3aa: CASSLYSGRRLGYNEQFF; CDR3nt: TGTGCCAGCAGCTTGTATAGCGGGAGGCGTTTGGGCTACAATGAGCAGTTCTTC
v_gene: TRBV9; d_gene: TRBD1; abundance: NA; j_gene: TRBJ2-7; CDR3aa: CASSVDGTGFNEQYF; CDR3nt: TGTGCCAGCAGCGTAGATGGGACAGGGTTCAACGAGCAGTACTTC
v_gene: TRBV7-7; d_gene: NA; abundance: NA; j_gene: TRBJ2-2; CDR3aa: CASRPLGGNTGELFF; CDR3nt: TGTGCCAGCAGGCCCTTGGGGGGCAACACCGGGGAGCTGTTTTTT
v_gene: TRBV20-1; d_gene: TRBD2; abundance: few; j_gene: TRBJ2-3; CDR3aa: CSVYSGSTDTQYF; CDR3nt: TGCAGTGTTTATAGCGGGAGCACAGATACGCAGTACTTT
v_gene: TRBV9; d_gene: NA; abundance: few; j_gene: TRBJ2-1; CDR3aa: CASSVALWNEQFF; CDR3nt: TGTGCCAGCAGCGTAGCTTTGTGGAATGAGCAGTTCTTC
v_gene: TRBV30; d_gene: NA; abundance: NA; j_gene: TRBJ1-4; CDR3aa: CARGLGGEKLFF; CDR3nt: TGTGCCCGGGGCTTGGGGGGTGAAAAACTGTTTTTT
v_gene: TRBV5-1; d_gene: NA; abundance: NA; j_gene: TRBJ1-1; CDR3aa: CASSPLPGQDTEAFF; CDR3nt: TGCGCCAGCAGCCCCCTCCCAGGGCAGGACACTGAAGCTTTCTTT